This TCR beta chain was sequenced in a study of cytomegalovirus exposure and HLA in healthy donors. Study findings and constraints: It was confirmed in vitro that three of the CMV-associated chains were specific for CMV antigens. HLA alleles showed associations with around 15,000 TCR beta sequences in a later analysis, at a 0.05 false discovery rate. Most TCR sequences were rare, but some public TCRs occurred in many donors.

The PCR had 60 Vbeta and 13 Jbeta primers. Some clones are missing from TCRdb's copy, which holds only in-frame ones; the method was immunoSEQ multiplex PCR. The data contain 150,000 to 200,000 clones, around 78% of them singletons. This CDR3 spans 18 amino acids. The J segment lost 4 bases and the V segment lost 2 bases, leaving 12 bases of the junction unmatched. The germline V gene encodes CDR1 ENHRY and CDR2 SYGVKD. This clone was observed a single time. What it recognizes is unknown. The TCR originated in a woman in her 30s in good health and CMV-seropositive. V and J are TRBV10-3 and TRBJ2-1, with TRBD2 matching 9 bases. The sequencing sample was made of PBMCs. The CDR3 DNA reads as TGTGCCATCAGTGAGAAGGTTTCGGGCGGGGGGGTGTACAATGAGCAGTTCTTC. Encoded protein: CAISEKVSGGGVYNEQFF.